The source of this T cell receptor (beta chain) is a study of blood T cells in healthy people across ages. Alongside a J-beta primer mix, a sample-barcoded 5' primer served in a second PCR lasting about 7 to 12 cycles. TCRdb reprocessed the 5' RACE reads with MiXCR, giving one entry per CDR3 protein. This table has about 760,000 distinct CDR3 sequences, approximately 53% appearing once. In this sample, this clonotype turned up a few times. This sequence was found in a man aged 35-49 years in good health. Sequencing used blood.

As DNA, the CDR3 is TGTGCCAGCAGCCCTGGGACAGGGTACGAGCAGTTCTTC. As protein: CASSPGTGYEQFF. This chain joins TRBV7-3 and TRBJ2-1; 9 bases line up with TRBD1. CDR1 is SGHTA, CDR2 FQGTGA, per germline. V dropped 5 bases and J dropped 10; count of bases not matched to a gene: 6. The length of the CDR3 is 13 residues.